Sequencing of this T cell receptor (beta chain) was carried out in a study of a mutant IDH1 vaccine in newly diagnosed glioma. Study-wide background: Scheduled for weeks 1, 3, 5, 7, 11, 15, 19 and 23, eight vaccinations were given to patients. The first vaccination came 4-6 weeks after radiotherapy alone, or with temozolomide cycles.

Sample time point: week 23, last vaccination. Mutant IDH1 20-mer peptide, at 300 ug, made up each vaccine dose, with topical imiquimod. Donor diagnoses consisted of new WHO grade 3 or 4 IDH1-mutant, ATRX-lost astrocytomas. Concerning this clone: The antigen remains unidentified.

The CDR3 has 14 residues. Trimming stripped 3 bases from V and 8 bases from J, with 17 bases between. CDR1 and CDR2 (germline): SGHTS, YDEGEE. Only in-frame clones appear in the TCRdb table, and some are missing; sequencing was by immunoSEQ multiplex PCR. The top ten clones hold 3.5% to 4.5% of a sample with roughly 60,000 clones, roughly 84% of them seen once. V and J are TRBV5-8 and TRBJ1-2, with D unresolved. Sequencing was performed on PBMCs, taken from a glioma patient whose treatment included an IDH1 peptide vaccine. This sequence was found in a man younger than 45 with glioma. The CDR3 spells CASSWSDQFRGYTF. The CDR3 nucleotides are TGTGCCAGCAGCTGGTCCGACCAATTCAGGGGCTACACCTTC. Full variable domain (outside the CDR3, taken from reference TRBV5-8 and TRBJ1-2): EAGVTQSPTHLIKTRGQQATLRCSPISGHTSVYWYQQALGLGLQFLLWYDEGEERNRGNFPPRFSGRQFPNYSSELNVNALELEDSALYLCASSWSDQFRGYTFGSGTRLTVV.